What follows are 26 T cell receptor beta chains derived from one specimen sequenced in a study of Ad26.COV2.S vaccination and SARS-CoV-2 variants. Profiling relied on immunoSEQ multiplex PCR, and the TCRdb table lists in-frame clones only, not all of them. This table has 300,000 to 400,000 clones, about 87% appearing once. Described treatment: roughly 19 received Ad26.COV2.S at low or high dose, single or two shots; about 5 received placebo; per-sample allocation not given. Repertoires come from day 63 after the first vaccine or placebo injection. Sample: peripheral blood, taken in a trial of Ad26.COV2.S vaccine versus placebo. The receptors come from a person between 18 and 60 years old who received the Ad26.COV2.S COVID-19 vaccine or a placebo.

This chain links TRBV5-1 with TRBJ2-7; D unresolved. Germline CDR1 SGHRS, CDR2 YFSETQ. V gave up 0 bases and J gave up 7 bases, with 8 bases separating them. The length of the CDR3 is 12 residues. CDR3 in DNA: TGCGCCAGCAGCTTGGACCGGCGGGAGCAGTACTTC. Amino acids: CASSLDRREQYF.

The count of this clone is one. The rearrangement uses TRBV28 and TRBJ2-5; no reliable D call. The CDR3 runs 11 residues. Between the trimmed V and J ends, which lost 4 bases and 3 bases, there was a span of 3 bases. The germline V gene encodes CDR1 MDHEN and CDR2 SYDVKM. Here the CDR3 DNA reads TGTGCCAGCAGTTATAAAGAGACCCAGTACTTC. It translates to CASSYKETQYF.

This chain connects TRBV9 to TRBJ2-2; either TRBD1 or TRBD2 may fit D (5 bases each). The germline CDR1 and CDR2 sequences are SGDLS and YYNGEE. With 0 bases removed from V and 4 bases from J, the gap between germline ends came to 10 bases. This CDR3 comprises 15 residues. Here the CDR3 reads CASSVASGTTGELFF. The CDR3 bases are TGTGCCAGCAGCGTAGCTTCCGGGACCACCGGGGAGCTGTTTTTT.

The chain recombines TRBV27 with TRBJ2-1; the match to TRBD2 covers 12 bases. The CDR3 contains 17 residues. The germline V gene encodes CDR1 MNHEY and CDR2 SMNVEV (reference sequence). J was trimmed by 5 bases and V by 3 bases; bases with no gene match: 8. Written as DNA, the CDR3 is TGTGCCAGCAGTTTCCCCGGACTAGCGGGGTTCCACAATGAGCAGTTCTTC. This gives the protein CASSFPGLAGFHNEQFF.

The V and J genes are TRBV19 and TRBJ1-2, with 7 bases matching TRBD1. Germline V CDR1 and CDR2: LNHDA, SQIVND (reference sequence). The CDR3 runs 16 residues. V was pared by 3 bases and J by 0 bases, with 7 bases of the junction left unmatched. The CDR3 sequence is CASSIPPGQPNYGYTF. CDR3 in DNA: TGTGCCAGTAGTATCCCCCCGGGACAGCCTAACTATGGCTACACCTTC. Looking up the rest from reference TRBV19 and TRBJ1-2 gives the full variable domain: DGGITQSPKYLFRKEGQNVTLSCEQNLNHDAMYWYRQDPGQGLRLIYYSQIVNDFQKGDIAEGYSVSREKKESFPLTVTSAQKNPTAFYLCASSIPPGQPNYGYTFGSGTRLTVV.

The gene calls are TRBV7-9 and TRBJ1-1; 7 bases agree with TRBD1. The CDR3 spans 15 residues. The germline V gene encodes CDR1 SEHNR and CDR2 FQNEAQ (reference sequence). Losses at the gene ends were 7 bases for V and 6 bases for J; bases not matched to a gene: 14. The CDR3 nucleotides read TGTGCCAGCAACTCAGGGGGGTCCCTTGGTTCTGAAGCTTTCTTT. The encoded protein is CASNSGGSLGSEAFF.

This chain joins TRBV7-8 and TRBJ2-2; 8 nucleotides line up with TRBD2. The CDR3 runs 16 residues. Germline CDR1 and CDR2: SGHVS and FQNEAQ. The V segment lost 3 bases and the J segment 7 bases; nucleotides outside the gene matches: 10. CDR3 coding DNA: TGTGCCAGCAGCTTTGGGTCAGCGGGGGCGGACGGGGAGCTGTTTTTT. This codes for CASSFGSAGADGELFF.

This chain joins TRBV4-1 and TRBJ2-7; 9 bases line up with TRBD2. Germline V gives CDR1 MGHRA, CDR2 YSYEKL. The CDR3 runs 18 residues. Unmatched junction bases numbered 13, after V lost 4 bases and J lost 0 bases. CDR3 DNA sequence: TGCGCCAGCAGCCGGGGGCAGCGGGAGGCCACCAGCTCCTACGAGCAGTACTTC. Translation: CASSRGQREATSSYEQYF.

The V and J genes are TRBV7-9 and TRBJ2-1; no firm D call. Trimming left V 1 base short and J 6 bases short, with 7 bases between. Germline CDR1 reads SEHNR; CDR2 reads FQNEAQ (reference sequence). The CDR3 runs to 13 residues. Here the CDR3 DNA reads TGTGCCAGCAGCTTAGGGGGTTTCAATGAGCAGTTCTTC. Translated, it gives CASSLGGFNEQFF.

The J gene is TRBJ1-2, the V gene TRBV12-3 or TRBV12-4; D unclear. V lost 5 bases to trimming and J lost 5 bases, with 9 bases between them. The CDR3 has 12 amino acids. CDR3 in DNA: TGTGCCAGCAGTCCCGCGGCTTATGGCTACACCTTC. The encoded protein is CASSPAAYGYTF.

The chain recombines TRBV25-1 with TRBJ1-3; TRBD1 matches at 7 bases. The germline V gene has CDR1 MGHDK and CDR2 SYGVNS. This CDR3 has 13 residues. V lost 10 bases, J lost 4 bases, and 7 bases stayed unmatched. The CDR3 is CATSSTGGNTIYF. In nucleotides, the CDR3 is TGTGCCACTTCATCGACAGGGGGAAACACCATATATTTT.

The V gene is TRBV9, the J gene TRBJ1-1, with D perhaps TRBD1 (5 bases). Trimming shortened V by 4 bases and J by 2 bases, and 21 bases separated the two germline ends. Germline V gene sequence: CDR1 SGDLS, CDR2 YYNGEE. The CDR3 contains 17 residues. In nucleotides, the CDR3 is TGTGCCAGCAGCCCAGACGTGGGGGTGGGGGTAAACACTGAAGCTTTCTTT. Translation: CASSPDVGVGVNTEAFF.

CDR3 nucleotide sequence: TGTGCCATCAGTGAGTTCTCGGAGACCCAGTACTTC. Residues: CAISEFSETQYF. This chain joins TRBV10-3 and TRBJ2-5, with no clear D. Germline V lookup: CDR1 ENHRY, CDR2 SYGVKD. CDR3 length equals 12 residues. Trimming cost V 1 base and J 5 bases, with 5 bases left between them.

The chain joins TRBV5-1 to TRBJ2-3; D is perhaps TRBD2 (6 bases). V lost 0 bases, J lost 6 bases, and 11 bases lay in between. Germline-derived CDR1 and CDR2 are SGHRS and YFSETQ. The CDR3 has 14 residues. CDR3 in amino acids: CASSLGTTRDTQYF. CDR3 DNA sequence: TGCGCCAGCAGCTTGGGGACTACTCGGGATACGCAGTATTTT.

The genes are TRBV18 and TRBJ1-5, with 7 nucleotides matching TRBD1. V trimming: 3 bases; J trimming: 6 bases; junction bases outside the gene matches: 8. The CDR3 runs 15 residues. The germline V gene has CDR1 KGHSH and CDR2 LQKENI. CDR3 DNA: TGTGCCAGCTCACCCCAGGACAGGCCCTTTCAGCCCCAGCATTTT. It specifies CASSPQDRPFQPQHF.

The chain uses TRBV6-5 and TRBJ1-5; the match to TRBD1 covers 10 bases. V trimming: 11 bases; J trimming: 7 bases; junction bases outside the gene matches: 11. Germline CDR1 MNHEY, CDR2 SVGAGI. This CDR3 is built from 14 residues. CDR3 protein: CAHGSGTGDQPQHF. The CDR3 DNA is TGTGCCCACGGTAGTGGGACAGGGGACCAGCCCCAGCATTTT.

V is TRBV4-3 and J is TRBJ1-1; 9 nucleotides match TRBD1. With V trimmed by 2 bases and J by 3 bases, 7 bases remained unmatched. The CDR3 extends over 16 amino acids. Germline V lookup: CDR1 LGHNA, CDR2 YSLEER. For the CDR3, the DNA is TGCGCCAGCAGCCAATTACGGGACAGGGCATACACTGAAGCTTTCTTT. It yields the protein CASSQLRDRAYTEAFF.

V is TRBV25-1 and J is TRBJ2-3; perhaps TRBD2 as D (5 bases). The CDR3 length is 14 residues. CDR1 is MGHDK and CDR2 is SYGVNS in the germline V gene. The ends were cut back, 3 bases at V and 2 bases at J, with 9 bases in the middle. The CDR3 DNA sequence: TGTGCCAGCAGTGACCTCGGGATCACAGATACGCAGTATTTT. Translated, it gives CASSDLGITDTQYF.

CDR3 region: CASSSRQGRGYTF. The CDR3 nucleotides read TGTGCCAGCAGTTCCAGACAGGGTAGGGGCTACACCTTC. J is TRBJ1-2 and V is TRBV27, with 7 bases fitting TRBD1. CDR1 and CDR2 from the germline V gene are MNHEY and SMNVEV (reference sequence). The CDR3 contains 13 residues. With V trimmed by 4 bases and J by 8 bases, 7 bases remained unmatched.

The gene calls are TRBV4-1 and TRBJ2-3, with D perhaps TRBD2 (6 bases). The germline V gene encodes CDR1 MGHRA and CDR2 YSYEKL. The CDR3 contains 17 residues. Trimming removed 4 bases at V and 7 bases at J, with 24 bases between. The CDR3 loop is CASSPGLLATSGHTQYF. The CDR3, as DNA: TGCGCCAGCAGCCCGGGTCTCCTAGCGACGTCTGGCCATACGCAGTATTTT.

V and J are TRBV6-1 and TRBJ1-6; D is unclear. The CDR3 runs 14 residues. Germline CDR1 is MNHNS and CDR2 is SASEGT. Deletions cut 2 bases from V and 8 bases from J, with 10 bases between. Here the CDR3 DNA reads TGTGCCAGCAGTGAACGAGTAAACTATTCACCCCTCCACTTT. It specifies CASSERVNYSPLHF.

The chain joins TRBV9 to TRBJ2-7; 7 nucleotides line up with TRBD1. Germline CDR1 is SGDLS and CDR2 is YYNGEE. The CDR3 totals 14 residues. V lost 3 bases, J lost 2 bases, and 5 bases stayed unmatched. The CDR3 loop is CASSGRDSTYEQYF. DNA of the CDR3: TGTGCCAGCAGCGGCCGGGACAGCACCTACGAGCAGTACTTC.

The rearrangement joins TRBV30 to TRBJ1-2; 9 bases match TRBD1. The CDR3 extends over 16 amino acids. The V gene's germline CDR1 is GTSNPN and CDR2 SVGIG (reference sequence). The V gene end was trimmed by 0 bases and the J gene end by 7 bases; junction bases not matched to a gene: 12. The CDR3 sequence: CAWSVLLNRGRGGYTF. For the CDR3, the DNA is TGTGCCTGGAGTGTACTGTTGAACAGGGGGCGAGGTGGCTACACCTTC.

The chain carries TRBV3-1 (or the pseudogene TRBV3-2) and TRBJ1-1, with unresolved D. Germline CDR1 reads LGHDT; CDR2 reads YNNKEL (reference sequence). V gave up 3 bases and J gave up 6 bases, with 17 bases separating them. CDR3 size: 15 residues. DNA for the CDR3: TGTGCCAGCAGCCATGAGACATGGGTTGGTTCTGAAGCTTTCTTT. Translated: CASSHETWVGSEAFF.

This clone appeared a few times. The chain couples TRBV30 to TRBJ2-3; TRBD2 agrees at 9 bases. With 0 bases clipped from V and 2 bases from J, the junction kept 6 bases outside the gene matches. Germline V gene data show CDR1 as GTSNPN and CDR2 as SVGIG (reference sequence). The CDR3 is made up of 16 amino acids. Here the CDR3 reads CAWSVGAGGHTDTQYF. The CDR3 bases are TGTGCCTGGAGTGTGGGGGCGGGGGGGCACACAGATACGCAGTATTTT.

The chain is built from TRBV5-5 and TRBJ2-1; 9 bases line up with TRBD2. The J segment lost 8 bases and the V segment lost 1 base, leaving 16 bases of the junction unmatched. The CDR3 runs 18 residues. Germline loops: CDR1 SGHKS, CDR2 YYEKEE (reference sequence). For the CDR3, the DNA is TGTGCCAGCAGCTTGTTGGTTCTAGGACTAGCGAAAGGAGATGAGCAGTTCTTC. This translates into CASSLLVLGLAKGDEQFF.